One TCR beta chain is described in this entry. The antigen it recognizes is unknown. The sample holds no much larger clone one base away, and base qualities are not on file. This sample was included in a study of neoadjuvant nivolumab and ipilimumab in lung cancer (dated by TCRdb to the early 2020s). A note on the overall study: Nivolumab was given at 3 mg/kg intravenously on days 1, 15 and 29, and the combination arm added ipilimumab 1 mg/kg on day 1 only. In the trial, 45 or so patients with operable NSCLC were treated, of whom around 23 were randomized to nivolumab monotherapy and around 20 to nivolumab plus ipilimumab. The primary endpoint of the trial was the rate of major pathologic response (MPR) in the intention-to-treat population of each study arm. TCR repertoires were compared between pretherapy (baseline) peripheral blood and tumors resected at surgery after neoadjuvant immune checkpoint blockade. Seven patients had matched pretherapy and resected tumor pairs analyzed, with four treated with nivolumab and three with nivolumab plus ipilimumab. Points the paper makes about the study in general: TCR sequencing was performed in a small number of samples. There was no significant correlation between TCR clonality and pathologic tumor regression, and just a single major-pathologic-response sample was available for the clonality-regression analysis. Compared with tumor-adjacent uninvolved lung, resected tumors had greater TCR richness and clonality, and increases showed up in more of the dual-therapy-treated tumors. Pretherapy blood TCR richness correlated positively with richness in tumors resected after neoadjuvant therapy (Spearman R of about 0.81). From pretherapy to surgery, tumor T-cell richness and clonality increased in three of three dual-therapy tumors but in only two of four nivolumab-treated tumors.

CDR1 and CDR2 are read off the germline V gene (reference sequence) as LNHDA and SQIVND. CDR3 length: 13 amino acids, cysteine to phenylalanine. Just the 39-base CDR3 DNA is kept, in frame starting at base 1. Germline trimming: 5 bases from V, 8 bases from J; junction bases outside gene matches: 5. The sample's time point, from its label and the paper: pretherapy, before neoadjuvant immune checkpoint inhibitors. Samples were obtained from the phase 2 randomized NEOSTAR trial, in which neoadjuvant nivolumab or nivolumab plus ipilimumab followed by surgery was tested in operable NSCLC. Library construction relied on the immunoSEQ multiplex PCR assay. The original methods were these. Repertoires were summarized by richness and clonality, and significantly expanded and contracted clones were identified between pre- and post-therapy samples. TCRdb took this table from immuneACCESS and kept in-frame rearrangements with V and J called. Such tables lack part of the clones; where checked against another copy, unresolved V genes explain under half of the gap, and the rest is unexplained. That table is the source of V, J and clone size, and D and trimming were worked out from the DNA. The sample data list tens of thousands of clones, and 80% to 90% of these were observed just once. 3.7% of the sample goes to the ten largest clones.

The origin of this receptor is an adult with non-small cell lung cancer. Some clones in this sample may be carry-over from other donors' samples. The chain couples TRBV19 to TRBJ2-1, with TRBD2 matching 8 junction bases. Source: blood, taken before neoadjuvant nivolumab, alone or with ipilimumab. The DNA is TGTGCCAGTAGTCAAAGCGGGAGAGATGAGCAGTTCTTC. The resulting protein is CASSQSGRDEQFF.